The entry that follows covers one T cell receptor (beta chain) sequence. Authors' analysis steps: Estimation of nucleated cell counts was performed using reference gene primer amplification. The method was immunoSEQ multiplex PCR; TCRdb's version includes in-frame clones alone and lacks a portion of them. V, J and clone size were drawn from that table, and D and trimming were deduced from the DNA. This sample has about 140,000 clones; approximately 85% occur once, and the top ten carry just under 3%. The CDR3 is 15 amino acids. Germline values: CDR1 SGHNT, CDR2 YENEEA. Trimming left V 4 bases short and J 0 bases short, with 10 bases between. The sample is drawn from a study of blood T cell repertoires in COVID-19. Overall study: Specimens from acute and convalescent COVID-19 originated in the United States, Italy and Spain. PBMCs, B-cell-depleted T cells, or T cells provided the cDNA or gDNA that made up the material.

Sequencing was carried out using peripheral blood. The sequence came from a man aged 45-60 years with acute or convalescent COVID-19. This chain joins TRBV11-3 and TRBJ1-5; D gene unclear. The CDR3 loop is CASSSHGYSNQPQHF. The DNA for the CDR3 is TGTGCCAGCAGCTCCCACGGGTATAGCAATCAGCCCCAGCATTTT.